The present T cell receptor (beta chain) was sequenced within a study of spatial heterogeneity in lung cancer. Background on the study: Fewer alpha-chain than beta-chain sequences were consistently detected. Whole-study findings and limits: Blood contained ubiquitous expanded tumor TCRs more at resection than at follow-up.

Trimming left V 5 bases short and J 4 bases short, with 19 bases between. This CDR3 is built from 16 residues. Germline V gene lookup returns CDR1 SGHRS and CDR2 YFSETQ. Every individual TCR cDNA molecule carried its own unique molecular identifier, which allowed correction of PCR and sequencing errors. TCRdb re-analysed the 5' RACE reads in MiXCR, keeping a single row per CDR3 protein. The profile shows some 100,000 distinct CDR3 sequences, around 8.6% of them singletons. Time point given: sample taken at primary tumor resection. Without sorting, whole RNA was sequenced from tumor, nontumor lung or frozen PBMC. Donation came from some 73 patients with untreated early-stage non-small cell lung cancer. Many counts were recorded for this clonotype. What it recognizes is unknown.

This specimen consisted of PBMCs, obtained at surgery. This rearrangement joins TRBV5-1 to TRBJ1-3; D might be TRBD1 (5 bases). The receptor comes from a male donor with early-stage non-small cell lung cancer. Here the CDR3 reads CASSTGTRGEGNTIYF. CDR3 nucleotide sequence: TGCGCCAGCAGTACGGGGACCCGGGGCGAAGGAAACACCATATATTTT. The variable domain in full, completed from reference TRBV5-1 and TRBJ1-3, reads KAGVTQTPRYLIKTRGQQVTLSCSPISGHRSVSWYQQTPGQGLQFLFEYFSETQRNKGNFPGRFSGRQFSNSRSEMNVSTLELGDSALYLCASSTGTRGEGNTIYFGEGSWLTVV.